The next 27 T cell receptor beta chains were all read from a single sample in a study of shared clonotypes between healthy human individuals. The assay was immunoSEQ multiplex PCR, and TCRdb's table has in-frame clones only and misses some. The sample records approximately 530,000 clones, 90% to 97% being singletons. The sample consisted of naive CD4+ T cells sorted from blood. The subset here: CD45RA+ positively selected. These TCRs come from a woman in her thirties in good health.

The J gene is TRBJ2-5, the V gene TRBV19; 11 bases align to TRBD2. V was clipped by 5 bases and J by 5 bases; unmatched bases: 7. Germline CDR1 is LNHDA and CDR2 is SQIVND (reference sequence). This CDR3 has 15 residues. In DNA form, the CDR3 reads TGTGCCAGTAGTCCGTTAGCGGGGGGGGTGGAGACCCAGTACTTC. This codes for CASSPLAGGVETQYF.

This chain joins TRBV7-2 and TRBJ2-4; the match to TRBD2 covers 10 bases. With V trimmed by 5 bases and J by 4 bases, 5 bases remained unmatched. The V gene's germline CDR1 is SGHTA and CDR2 FQGNSA. The CDR3 sequence is 15 residues long. CDR3 DNA sequence: TGTGCCAGCAGCCCACGGACTAGCGGTAAAAACATTCAGTACTTC. Translation: CASSPRTSGKNIQYF.

The chain couples TRBV5-4 to TRBJ2-7; no clear D gene. The V end lost 0 bases, the J end lost 7 bases, and 11 bases lay between the germline ends. This CDR3 is built from 13 residues. Germline V lookup: CDR1 SGHNT, CDR2 YYREEE (reference sequence). This CDR3 is CASSLGQAEEQYF. The CDR3 bases are TGTGCCAGCAGCTTGGGCCAGGCAGAAGAGCAGTACTTC.

CDR3 protein: CASSVGPGGWGYGAYEQYF. The CDR3, as DNA: TGTGCCAGCAGCGTAGGCCCGGGCGGGTGGGGGTATGGCGCATACGAGCAGTACTTC. The V call is TRBV9, the J call TRBJ2-7; perhaps D is TRBD1 or TRBD2 (5 bases each). The ends were cut back, 0 bases at V and 4 bases at J, with 26 bases in the middle. Per germline, CDR1 SGDLS and CDR2 YYNGEE. This CDR3 comprises 19 residues.

The chain joins TRBV29-1 to TRBJ2-1; TRBD1 might be the D (6 bases). Trimming removed 4 bases at V and 2 bases at J, with 18 bases between. CDR1 is SQVTM, CDR2 ANQGSEA, per germline. The CDR3 runs 16 residues. The CDR3 spells CSVVVDGDTTYNEQFF. CDR3 in DNA: TGCAGCGTTGTTGTAGATGGGGACACCACCTACAATGAGCAGTTCTTC.

CDR3 DNA sequence: TGTGCCAGCAGTCCGCAATTGGACAGTCACTATGGCTACACCTTC. This sequence encodes CASSPQLDSHYGYTF. The chain carries TRBV27 and TRBJ1-2, with a tentative D call TRBD1 (6 bases). The germline V and J ends were trimmed by 5 bases and 3 bases, with 16 bases remaining between them. The CDR3 spans 15 residues. Germline-derived CDR1 and CDR2 are MNHEY and SMNVEV (reference sequence).

The V call is TRBV6-1, the J call TRBJ2-7, with 9 bases matching TRBD1. Germline V gene data show CDR1 as MNHNS and CDR2 as SASEGT. V lost 2 bases and J lost 5; bases outside the gene matches: 1. This CDR3 contains 13 residues. The CDR3 sequence: CASSERDRDEQYF. DNA of the CDR3: TGTGCCAGCAGTGAAAGGGACAGGGACGAGCAGTACTTC.

This chain connects TRBV27 to TRBJ2-1; the match to TRBD2 covers 8 bases. Germline loops: CDR1 MNHEY, CDR2 SMNVEV (reference sequence). This CDR3 is built from 16 residues. The V gene end was trimmed by 7 bases and the J gene end by 2 bases; junction bases not matched to a gene: 10. The CDR3 spells CASTLYSGSPYNEQFF. In DNA, the CDR3 is TGTGCCAGCACTCTCTACAGCGGGAGCCCCTACAATGAGCAGTTCTTC.

The chain uses TRBV28 and TRBJ2-1, with D unresolved. CDR1 MDHEN and CDR2 SYDVKM come from the germline V gene. The length of the CDR3 is 19 residues. V gave up 1 base and J gave up 0 bases, with 19 bases separating them. DNA of the CDR3: TGTGCCAGCAGTTTATTAAATTTACGAGGCCCAAGCTCCTACAATGAGCAGTTCTTC. Translation gives CASSLLNLRGPSSYNEQFF.

The chain employs TRBV5-1 and TRBJ2-7; D not certain. The ends were cut back, 0 bases at V and 3 bases at J, with 7 bases in the middle. Per the germline V gene, CDR1 is SGHRS and CDR2 is YFSETQ. The CDR3 contains 13 residues. The CDR3 loop is CASSLVADYEQYF. The DNA of the CDR3 is TGCGCCAGCAGCTTGGTGGCAGACTACGAGCAGTACTTC.

The rearrangement joins TRBV30 to TRBJ1-3; D not certain. The germline V and J ends were trimmed by 7 bases and 0 bases, with 10 bases remaining between them. The CDR3 runs 13 residues. Looked up from germline, CDR1 is GTSNPN and CDR2 is SVGIG (reference sequence). For the CDR3, the DNA is TGTGCCTTCCAGGTCCACTCTGGAAACACCATATATTTT. Translated, it gives CAFQVHSGNTIYF.

The rearrangement joins TRBV27 to TRBJ2-7; no reliable D call. From germline, CDR1 is MNHEY and CDR2 SMNVEV (reference sequence). Trimming took 6 bases from V and 1 from J, leaving 13 bases between them. This CDR3 is 14 amino acids long. The CDR3 bases are TGTGCCAGCAGCCTAACAGTACTTTCCTACGAGCAGTACTTC. Residues: CASSLTVLSYEQYF.

The V call is TRBV5-5, the J call TRBJ2-7; the match to TRBD2 covers 11 bases. V lost 5 bases, J lost 3 bases, and 4 bases stayed unmatched. Germline V lookup: CDR1 SGHKS, CDR2 YYEKEE (reference sequence). The CDR3 extends over 14 amino acids. DNA of the CDR3: TGTGCCAGCAGACCGGGACTAGCGGACTACGAGCAGTACTTC. Translated: CASRPGLADYEQYF.

The V and J genes are TRBV6-1 and TRBJ1-5, with D possibly TRBD1 on 5 matching bases. This CDR3 spans 17 amino acids. Per germline, CDR1 MNHNS and CDR2 SASEGT. Trimming stripped 4 bases from V and 2 bases from J, with 18 bases between. CDR3 DNA sequence: TGTGCCAGCAGTGGGACCGGAGGGGTTTACGGCAATCAGCCCCAGCATTTT. It encodes CASSGTGGVYGNQPQHF.

The genes are TRBV28 and TRBJ2-7; D call uncertain. Per the germline V gene, CDR1 is MDHEN and CDR2 is SYDVKM. Trimming removed 5 bases at V and 6 bases at J, with 11 bases between. There are 12 residues in the CDR3. The CDR3 bases are TGTGCCAGCAGTGCCCCCCGCCGCGAGCAGTACTTC. Its protein is CASSAPRREQYF.

A remark on this clone: Other DNA sequences in the same sample also yield this CDR3. The rearrangement joins TRBV5-1 to TRBJ2-3; tentative D call: TRBD1 (6 bases). V was trimmed by 5 bases and J by 0 bases, leaving 10 bases between them. Germline loops: CDR1 SGHRS, CDR2 YFSETQ. This CDR3 has 14 amino acids. The CDR3 DNA is TGCGCCAGCAGTTCCGGGACAAGCACAGATACGCAGTATTTT. Translation gives CASSSGTSTDTQYF.

The chain joins TRBV11-3 to TRBJ1-1; 10 bases align to TRBD1. V gave up 6 bases and J gave up 0 bases; unmatched junction bases: 4. CDR1 SGHNT and CDR2 YENEEA come from the germline V gene. This CDR3 spans 15 amino acids. The CDR3 region has the DNA TGTGCCAGCAGTCGGACAGGGGGGATGAACACTGAAGCTTTCTTT. This translates into CASSRTGGMNTEAFF.

This chain links TRBV30 with TRBJ2-7, with no clear D. This CDR3 region has 12 residues. The germline V gene encodes CDR1 GTSNPN and CDR2 SVGIG (reference sequence). Trimming took 8 bases from V and 12 from J, leaving 23 bases between them. The CDR3 coding sequence is TGTGCCCTCACATGGCGTGGGGAAAGTCGGTACTTC. The encoded protein is CALTWRGESRYF.

Only one count was recorded for this clone. This sequence joins TRBV5-1 and TRBJ2-5; 11 positions agree with TRBD2. V lost 0 bases, J lost 2 bases, and 3 bases stayed unmatched. The germline V gene has CDR1 SGHRS and CDR2 YFSETQ. The CDR3 is 16 amino acids. For the CDR3, the DNA is TGCGCCAGCAGCTTGGTGTCTAGCGGGAGGCAAGAGACCCAGTACTTC. Protein product: CASSLVSSGRQETQYF.

The V and J genes are TRBV27 and TRBJ2-7, with 10 bases lining up with TRBD2. The CDR3 consists of 15 residues. In germline, CDR1 is MNHEY, CDR2 SMNVEV (reference sequence). V lost 3 bases to trimming and J lost 4 bases; unmatched junction nucleotides: 6. The CDR3 here is CASSFRLAGEYEQYF. The DNA of the CDR3 is TGTGCCAGCAGTTTTAGACTAGCGGGTGAATACGAGCAGTACTTC.

CDR3 protein: CASSRGSGSDTQYF. CDR3 nucleotides: TGTGCCAGCTCAAGAGGATCCGGGAGTGATACGCAGTATTTT. This chain uses TRBV18 with TRBJ2-3, with a weak D call TRBD2 (6 bases). Per the germline V gene, CDR1 is KGHSH and CDR2 is LQKENI. Between the trimmed V and J ends, which lost 5 bases and 6 bases, there was a span of 15 bases. The CDR3 runs to 14 residues. Full variable domain (remainder filled in from reference TRBV18 and TRBJ2-3): NAGVMQNPRHLVRRRGQEARLRCSPMKGHSHVYWYRQLPEEGLKFMVYLQKENIIDESGMPKERFSAEFPKEGPSILRIQQVVRGDSAAYFCASSRGSGSDTQYFGPGTRLTVL.

V is TRBV30 and J is TRBJ1-4, with D possibly matching TRBD1 (5 bases). There are 14 residues in the CDR3. With 8 bases removed from V and 0 bases from J, the gap between germline ends came to 13 bases. In germline, CDR1 is GTSNPN, CDR2 SVGIG (reference sequence). The CDR3 region has the DNA TGTGCCGGCCGGCAGGGCGCAACTAATGAAAAACTGTTTTTT. It is translated as CAGRQGATNEKLFF.

This clone occurred once. The genes are TRBV30 and TRBJ1-2, with D possibly being TRBD1 (5 bases). The V gene lost 2 bases and the J gene lost 4 bases, with 11 bases spanning the gap. Germline values: CDR1 GTSNPN, CDR2 SVGIG (reference sequence). CDR3 length: 13 residues. This chain's CDR3 is CAWSPRAGYGYTF. The CDR3 region has the DNA TGTGCCTGGAGTCCCAGGGCTGGCTATGGCTACACCTTC.

The J gene is TRBJ2-1, the V gene TRBV15; D remains ambiguous. V lost 3 bases to trimming and J lost 0 bases, with 12 bases between them. Germline loops: CDR1 LNHNV, CDR2 YYDKDF (reference sequence). This CDR3 is built from 16 residues. CDR3 protein: CATSRRKGSSYNEQFF. CDR3 DNA: TGTGCCACCAGCAGGAGAAAGGGTAGCTCCTACAATGAGCAGTTCTTC.

The genes are TRBV4-1 and TRBJ2-2; no firm D call. Trimming cost V 4 bases and J 6 bases, with 24 bases left between them. This CDR3 region has 18 residues. Germline values: CDR1 MGHRA, CDR2 YSYEKL. As DNA, the CDR3 is TGCGCCAGCAGCCCTCGGTATAGGGTGGCCGCGAGAGCCGGGGAGCTGTTTTTT. This codes for CASSPRYRVAARAGELFF.

This clone was observed a handful of times. The CDR3 bases are TGTGCCAGCAGCTTACAGCTGGGCACTGAAGCTTTCTTT. Protein product: CASSLQLGTEAFF. The V call is TRBV11-2, the J call TRBJ1-1; D unresolved. Trimming took off 2 bases at V and 4 bases at J, with 8 bases between the two ends. The CDR3 has 13 amino acids. CDR1 is SGHAT and CDR2 is FQNNGV in the germline V gene.

This clone occurred once. CDR3 protein: CASSPAGTGGGLETQYF. CDR3 DNA: TGTGCCAGCAGTCCGGCCGGGACAGGGGGTGGTTTGGAGACCCAGTACTTC. The chain employs TRBV28 and TRBJ2-5; 11 positions match TRBD1. The CDR3 covers 17 residues. From germline, CDR1 is MDHEN and CDR2 SYDVKM. V dropped 5 bases and J dropped 5; count of bases not matched to a gene: 13. Full variable domain (remainder filled in from reference TRBV28 and TRBJ2-5): DVKVTQSSRYLVKRTGEKVFLECVQDMDHENMFWYRQDPGLGLRLIYFSYDVKMKEKGDIPEGYSVSREKKERFSLILESASTNQTSMYLCASSPAGTGGGLETQYFGPGTRLLVL.